The T cell receptor (beta chain) described here comes from a study of blood T cell repertoires in COVID-19. Study summary: There were acute and convalescent COVID-19 samples, and they came from the United States, Italy and Spain.

Original methodology: The assay estimated nucleated cells by amplifying reference gene primers. This table comes from immunoSEQ multiplex PCR, and its TCRdb copy is limited to in-frame clones, with some not included. V, J and clone size are taken as reported in that table, and D and trimming were inferred from the DNA itself. Of 20,000 to 25,000 clones in the sample, over 75% were seen once. Sequencing used peripheral blood. This clonotype was obtained from a human donor in a cohort sampled during active COVID-19. The donor label of this sample is uncertain.

Here the CDR3 reads CASRTGFGEQFF. CDR3 sequence (DNA): TGTGCCAGCAGGACGGGGTTCGGTGAGCAGTTCTTC. This rearrangement joins TRBV6-5 to TRBJ2-1; a weak D match, TRBD2 (5 bases). The V end lost 6 bases, the J end lost 9 bases, and 12 bases lay between the germline ends. Germline V CDR1 and CDR2: MNHEY, SVGAGI. This CDR3 is 12 amino acids long.